The sample holds one count of the clone carrying this TCR beta chain. No antigen is known for it. The V gene's germline CDR1 is DFQATT and CDR2 SNEGSKA (reference sequence). The CDR3 contains 14 residues. Trimming took 4 bases from V and 5 from J; bases not matched to a gene: 6. The sample belongs to a study of blood T cells in healthy people across ages. In the study overall: For every two T cells, template switching captured about one barcoded beta molecule. Study-level findings and limits: The long-lived group displayed more naive CD4+ cells, plus higher diversity, than the aged donors did.

The authors ran a second PCR of roughly 6 to 12 cycles using a sample-barcoded 5' primer and a J-beta primer mix. CDR3-containing paired-end reads numbering at least 3 million came from each sample. MiXCR, applied by TCRdb to the 5' RACE reads, yields one record per CDR3 protein. The data contain approximately 1.5 million distinct CDR3 sequences, under 55% of them singletons. Sequences were obtained from blood. This chain uses TRBV20-1 with TRBJ1-5, with 9 bases that match TRBD1. The receptor's source is a woman between 18 and 30 years old in good health. The CDR3 loop reads CSAKTGGRYQPQHF. CDR3 in DNA: TGCAGTGCTAAAACAGGGGGCCGGTATCAGCCCCAGCATTTT.